This T cell receptor (beta chain) was identified during a study of long-term antiretroviral therapy in people with HIV. In the United States, treatment was given to all participants with HIV. Germline V gives CDR1 SNHLY, CDR2 FYNNEI. Trimming took 0 bases from V and 6 from J; bases not matched to a gene: 4. The CDR3 is made up of 14 amino acids. Running of the v3.0 immunoSEQ assay took place at survey level. Profiling relied on immunoSEQ multiplex PCR, and the TCRdb table lists in-frame clones only, not all of them. Found here are 15,000 to 20,000 clones, 60% to 80% of them singletons; the top ten hold approximately 15%.

This clonotype was obtained from a man aged 25-45 years with HIV. The chain carries TRBV2 and TRBJ2-7; the match to TRBD1 covers 8 bases. The sample here was unsorted PBMCs, taken approximately 2.1 years before starting antiretroviral therapy. Written as DNA, the CDR3 is TGTGCCAGCAGTGAAGCGGCAGGGGGCGGCGAGCAGTACTTC. Residues: CASSEAAGGGEQYF.